This TCR beta chain is drawn from a study of beta chain features in type 1 diabetes. Points from the study as a whole: PCR might favor shorter templates, but any such skew would affect patients and controls equally. Within each of all four CD4+ subsets, Type 1 diabetes patients had TCRB CDR3s that were moderately but significantly shorter.

Notes on this clone: Its antigen is not identified.

cDNA synthesis used the whole RNA isolate, giving expressed TCRB sequences. Naive, central memory and regulatory T cell samples averaged roughly 3.4 million immunoSEQ reads each. Sequenced by immunoSEQ multiplex PCR; TCRdb stores in-frame clones only, minus some. This table has some 270,000 clones, less than 15% appearing once. The V gene lost 0 bases and the J gene lost 2 bases, with 12 bases spanning the gap. The CDR3 has 15 amino acids. CDR1 is SGDLS, CDR2 YYNGEE, per germline. A heparinised blood draw that averaged approximately 120 mL was obtained once from each donor. This receptor was identified in a woman between 35 and 50 years old in good health. Material for sequencing was naive CD4+ T cells from blood. The chain links TRBV9 to TRBJ2-7; no clear D. The CDR3 reads CASSVAPGHPYEQYF. Here the CDR3 DNA reads TGTGCCAGCAGCGTAGCTCCAGGCCACCCCTACGAGCAGTACTTC.